The clone carrying this T cell receptor (beta chain) was seen only once. Its antigen is still unknown. This table comes from immunoSEQ multiplex PCR, and its TCRdb copy is limited to in-frame clones, with some not included. The table shows tens of thousands of clones, with 75% to 90% occurring only once. These data belong to a study of graft-versus-host responses after intestinal transplantation. General observations from the study: Some patients had graft-donor T cell macrochimerism, and their allografts showed high graft-versus-host to host-versus-graft clonal ratios.

The germline V gene encodes CDR1 SQVTM and CDR2 ANQGSEA. V trimming: 4 bases; J trimming: 1 base; junction bases outside the gene matches: 3. There are 14 residues in the CDR3. This clonotype originated in a human donor who received an intestinal transplant. This chain connects TRBV29-1 to TRBJ2-7; 11 nucleotides align to TRBD1. The specimen was unstimulated CD8+ T cells sorted from spleen or lymph node cells, collected before intestinal transplant. CDR3 protein: CSVGGTGGSYEQYF. Written as DNA, the CDR3 is TGCAGCGTTGGCGGGACAGGGGGTTCCTACGAGCAGTACTTC.